The 16 T cell receptor beta chains given below trace back to one sample, sequenced in a study of T cells after posttransplantation cyclophosphamide. Assay: immunoSEQ multiplex PCR; the TCRdb copy retains only in-frame clones and omits some. The sample lists tens of thousands of clones, around 84% occurring once. The source material was PBMCs. Source of these receptors: a man aged 25-40 years with a blood cancer, CMV-positive, and with a related stem cell donor.

The chain recombines TRBV6-5 with TRBJ1-6; 11 bases agree with TRBD1. V was clipped by 4 bases and J by 11 bases; unmatched bases: 10. The CDR3 is made up of 16 amino acids. Germline V gene lookup returns CDR1 MNHEY and CDR2 SVGAGI. CDR3: CASSWTGGVGFAPLHF. CDR3 coding DNA: TGTGCCAGCAGTTGGACAGGGGGCGTAGGATTCGCACCCCTCCACTTT.

The chain uses TRBV6-4 and TRBJ2-3; 7 nucleotides agree with TRBD2. The CDR3 sequence is 13 residues long. V lost 3 bases and J lost 3; bases outside the gene matches: 0. The germline CDR1 and CDR2 sequences are MRHNA and SNTAGT. CDR3 coding DNA: TGTGCCAGCAGTGAGCGGGAGACAGATACGCAGTATTTT. This codes for CASSERETDTQYF.

The chain links TRBV2 to TRBJ2-7; perhaps TRBD1 as D (6 bases). Deletions cut 2 bases from V and 4 bases from J, with 18 bases between. The germline V gene encodes CDR1 SNHLY and CDR2 FYNNEI. The CDR3 sequence is 16 residues long. The CDR3 region has the DNA TGTGCCAGCAGTGAAAACCGACAGGTGAGATCATACGAGCAGTACTTC. It encodes CASSENRQVRSYEQYF.

The rearrangement joins TRBV10-3 to TRBJ1-2; the D is unclear. Per the germline V gene, CDR1 is ENHRY and CDR2 is SYGVKD. This CDR3 contains 16 residues. V shed 3 bases and J shed 2 bases, with 16 bases lying between them. CDR3 DNA sequence: TGTGCCATCAGTGATGGTGGGAGGGCCCCGAACTATGGCTACACCTTC. Amino acids: CAISDGGRAPNYGYTF.

The chain uses TRBV29-1 and TRBJ2-7, with TRBD2 matching over 7 bases. This CDR3 is 13 amino acids long. CDR1 and CDR2 from the germline V gene are SQVTM and ANQGSEA. V was pared by 6 bases and J by 7 bases, with 12 bases of the junction left unmatched. CDR3 residues: CSVGETSSSEQYF. The DNA for the CDR3 is TGCAGCGTGGGTGAGACTAGCTCCTCGGAGCAGTACTTC.

V is TRBV15 and J is TRBJ1-6; TRBD1 matches at 7 bases. This CDR3 spans 15 amino acids. J was trimmed by 9 bases and V by 5 bases; bases with no gene match: 10. Germline CDR1 and CDR2: LNHNV and YYDKDF (reference sequence). CDR3 amino acids: CATSVHRGPGSPLHF. CDR3 DNA: TGTGCCACCAGCGTACACAGGGGTCCAGGTTCACCCCTCCACTTT.

The chain uses TRBV9 and TRBJ2-2; 9 bases fit TRBD2. Germline V gene sequence: CDR1 SGDLS, CDR2 YYNGEE. V was pared by 0 bases and J by 6 bases, with 9 bases of the junction left unmatched. The length of the CDR3 is 17 residues. The CDR3 spells CASSVAKVAGGAGELFF. CDR3 DNA: TGTGCCAGCAGCGTAGCTAAAGTGGCGGGAGGGGCCGGGGAGCTGTTTTTT.

The genes are TRBV6-1 and TRBJ2-7; 12 bases agree with TRBD2. After removal of 4 bases from V and 9 bases from J, the junction contained 10 bases not matched to a gene. This CDR3 has 15 residues. CDR1 MNHNS and CDR2 SASEGT come from the germline V gene. The CDR3 sequence is CASSVTSGGRALQYF. DNA for the CDR3: TGTGCCAGCAGTGTTACTAGCGGGGGGAGGGCTTTGCAGTACTTC.

The V gene is TRBV7-9, the J gene TRBJ2-1; a weak D match, TRBD2 (5 bases). The CDR3 spans 16 residues. Trimming stripped 4 bases from V and 12 bases from J, with 25 bases between. CDR1 and CDR2 from the germline V gene are SEHNR and FQNEAQ (reference sequence). This CDR3 is CASSYQTGKNNEWQFF. CDR3 in DNA: TGTGCCAGCAGCTACCAAACGGGAAAGAACAATGAGTGGCAGTTCTTC. Full variable domain (missing parts from reference TRBV7-9 and TRBJ2-1): DTGVSQNPRHKITKRGQNVTFRCDPISEHNRLYWYRQTLGQGPEFLTYFQNEAQLEKSRLLSDRFSAERPKGSFSTLEIQRTEQGDSAMYLCASSYQTGKNNEWQFFGPGTRLTVL.

The chain uses TRBV7-3 and TRBJ2-6; 7 nucleotides agree with TRBD1. From germline, CDR1 is SGHTA and CDR2 FQGTGA. CDR3 length: 18 residues. The ends lost 5 bases at V and 1 base at J; junction bases unmatched: 11. The CDR3 DNA follows: TGTGCCAGCAGCCCCCGACAGGGCAGAATATCTGGGGCCAACGTCCTGACTTTC. Residues: CASSPRQGRISGANVLTF.

CDR3 amino acids: CASSSLNQPQHF. Here the CDR3 DNA reads TGTGCCAGCAGCTCCTTGAATCAGCCCCAGCATTTT. The rearrangement links TRBV7-8 to TRBJ1-5, with D hard to call. The CDR3 is made up of 12 amino acids. Germline V gene sequence: CDR1 SGHVS, CDR2 FQNEAQ. Trimming took off 4 bases at V and 4 bases at J, with 5 bases between the two ends. The variable domain in full, completed from reference TRBV7-8 and TRBJ1-5, reads GAGVSQSPRYKVAKRGQDVALRCDPISGHVSLFWYQQALGQGPEFLTYFQNEAQLDKSGLPSDRFFAERPEGSVSTLKIQRTQQEDSAVYLCASSSLNQPQHFGDGTRLSIL.

This chain uses TRBV27 with TRBJ2-2; D ambiguous. Germline assignment: CDR1 MNHEY and CDR2 SMNVEV (reference sequence). Trimming left V 3 bases short and J 3 bases short, with 5 bases between. The CDR3 has 13 amino acids. CDR3 nucleotide sequence: TGTGCCAGCAGTTTCGGGTACACCGGGGAGCTGTTTTTT. Its translation is CASSFGYTGELFF.

This chain connects TRBV4-2 to TRBJ2-5, with D unresolved. Trimming pared 0 bases from V and 5 bases from J, leaving 4 bases between. This CDR3 region has 12 residues. Germline V gene data show CDR1 as LGHNA and CDR2 as YNFKEQ. CDR3 in amino acids: CASSQDRETQYF. CDR3 in DNA: TGTGCCAGCAGCCAAGATCGGGAGACCCAGTACTTC.

In this sample, this clone turned up once. This chain links TRBV7-9 with TRBJ1-5; D might be TRBD1 (5 bases). The CDR3 has 16 residues. The ends were cut back, 2 bases at V and 0 bases at J, with 11 bases in the middle. Germline CDR1 SEHNR, CDR2 FQNEAQ (reference sequence). The CDR3 region has the DNA TGTGCCAGCAGCTTATATGGGGCCTCTAGCAATCAGCCCCAGCATTTT. It yields the protein CASSLYGASSNQPQHF.

V and J are TRBV5-4 and TRBJ2-6, with TRBD1 matching over 9 bases. Germline trimming cut 0 bases from V and 2 bases from J; bases unmatched to any gene: 0. Germline V gives CDR1 SGHNT, CDR2 YYREEE (reference sequence). CDR3 length: 16 residues. CDR3 DNA: TGTGCCAGCAGCTTGGGACAGGGGGCTGGGGCCAACGTCCTGACTTTC. It specifies CASSLGQGAGANVLTF. Using reference TRBV5-4 and TRBJ2-6 for the parts outside the CDR3, the full variable domain is ETGVTQSPTHLIKTRGQQVTLRCSSQSGHNTVSWYQQALGQGPQFIFQYYREEENGRGNFPPRFSGLQFPNYSSELNVNALELDDSALYLCASSLGQGAGANVLTFGAGSRLTVL.

This clone was seen a handful of times. This sequence joins TRBV25-1 and TRBJ1-1; D unresolved. Germline-derived CDR1 and CDR2 are MGHDK and SYGVNS. There are 15 residues in the CDR3. Trimming shortened V by 2 bases and J by 4 bases, and 14 bases separated the two germline ends. This CDR3 is CASSEERAPGTEAFF. The DNA of the CDR3 is TGTGCCAGCAGTGAAGAGAGGGCACCCGGCACTGAAGCTTTCTTT.